This T cell receptor (beta chain) was found in a study of shared clonotypes between healthy human individuals. Across the study: Participating donors consisted of two women and a few men aged 18 to 49. Overall study findings and caveats: Memory subsets generally showed lower estimated richness than naive subsets.

Turning to this clone: The antigen remains unidentified.

For every subset, genomic DNA was evenly distributed across several immunoSEQ plates. The data were produced by immunoSEQ multiplex PCR, yet TCRdb's version contains in-frame clones alone and is incomplete. The sample has 1.4 million to 1.5 million clones, approximately 96% seen once; the top ten hold roughly 1.1%. Trimming at V came to 6 bases and at J to 3 bases, leaving 11 bases not matched to a gene. The germline gives CDR1 MNHEY, CDR2 SMNVEV (reference sequence). The CDR3 is 17 amino acids. Each donor was a Caucasian adult residing in Nashville, Tennessee. Material for sequencing was naive CD4+ T cells sorted from blood. The subset: CD45RA+ positively selected. The origin of this receptor is a man aged 25 to 40 in good health. The chain has TRBV27 and TRBJ2-2; 9 bases match TRBD1. CDR3 in DNA: TGTGCCAGCAGACCCTTGGCCGGGACAGGGCACACCGGGGAGCTGTTTTTT. Protein product: CASRPLAGTGHTGELFF.